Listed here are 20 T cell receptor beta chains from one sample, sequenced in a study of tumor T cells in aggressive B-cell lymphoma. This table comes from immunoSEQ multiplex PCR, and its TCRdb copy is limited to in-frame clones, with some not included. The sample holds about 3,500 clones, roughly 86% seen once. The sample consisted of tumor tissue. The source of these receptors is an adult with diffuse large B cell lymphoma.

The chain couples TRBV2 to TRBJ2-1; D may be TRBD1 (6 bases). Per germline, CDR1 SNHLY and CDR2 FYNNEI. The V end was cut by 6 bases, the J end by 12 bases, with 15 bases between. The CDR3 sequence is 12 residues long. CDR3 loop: CASRDRTVGQFF. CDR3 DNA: TGTGCCAGCAGGGACCGGACAGTAGGGCAGTTCTTC.

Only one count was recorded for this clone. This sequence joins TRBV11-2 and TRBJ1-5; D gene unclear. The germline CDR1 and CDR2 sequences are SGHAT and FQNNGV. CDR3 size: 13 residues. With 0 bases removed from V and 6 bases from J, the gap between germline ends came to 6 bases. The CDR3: CASSLDNSQPQHF. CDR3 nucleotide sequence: TGTGCCAGCAGCTTAGATAACAGTCAGCCCCAGCATTTT.

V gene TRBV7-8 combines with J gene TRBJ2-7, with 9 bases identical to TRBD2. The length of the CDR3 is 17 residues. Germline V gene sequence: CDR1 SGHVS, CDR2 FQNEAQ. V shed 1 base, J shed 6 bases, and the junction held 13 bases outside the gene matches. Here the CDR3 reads CASSLGILAGIGVEQYF. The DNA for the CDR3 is TGTGCCAGCAGCTTAGGTATCCTAGCGGGAATCGGCGTCGAGCAGTACTTC.

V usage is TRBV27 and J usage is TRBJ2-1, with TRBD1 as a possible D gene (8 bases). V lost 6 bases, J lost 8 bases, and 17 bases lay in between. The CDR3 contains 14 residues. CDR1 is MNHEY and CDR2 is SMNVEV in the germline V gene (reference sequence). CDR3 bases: TGTGCCAGCAGGAAGCGGGACAGGAGGGATGAGCAGTTCTTC. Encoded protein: CASRKRDRRDEQFF.

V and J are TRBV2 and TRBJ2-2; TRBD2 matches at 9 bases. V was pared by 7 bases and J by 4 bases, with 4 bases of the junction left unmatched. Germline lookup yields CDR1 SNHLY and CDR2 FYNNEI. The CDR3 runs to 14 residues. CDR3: CASKGGRATGELFF. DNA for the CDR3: TGTGCCAGCAAAGGCGGGAGGGCCACCGGGGAGCTGTTTTTT.

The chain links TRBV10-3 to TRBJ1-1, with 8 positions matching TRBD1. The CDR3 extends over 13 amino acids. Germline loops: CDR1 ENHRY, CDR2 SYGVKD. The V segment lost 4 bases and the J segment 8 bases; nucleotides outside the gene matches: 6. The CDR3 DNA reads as TGTGCCATCAGTGGCTCCGGGACAGGAGAAGCTTTCTTT. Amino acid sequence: CAISGSGTGEAFF.

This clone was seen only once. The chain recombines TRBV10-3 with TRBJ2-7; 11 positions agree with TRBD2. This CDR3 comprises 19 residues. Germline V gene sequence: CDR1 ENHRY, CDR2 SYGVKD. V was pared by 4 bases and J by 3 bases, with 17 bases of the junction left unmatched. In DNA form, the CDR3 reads TGTGCCATCAGTGGAGGCACGGGGAATAGCGGGAGGGAGGGCTACGAGCAGTACTTC. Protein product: CAISGGTGNSGREGYEQYF.

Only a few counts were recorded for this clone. For the CDR3, the DNA is TGTGCCAGCAGTTTAAACACACCCAGCAATCAGCCCCAGCATTTT. Amino acid sequence: CASSLNTPSNQPQHF. V usage is TRBV27 and J usage is TRBJ1-5; no clear D gene. The CDR3 spans 15 residues. With 2 bases removed from V and 1 base from J, the gap between germline ends came to 9 bases. CDR1 MNHEY and CDR2 SMNVEV come from the germline V gene (reference sequence).

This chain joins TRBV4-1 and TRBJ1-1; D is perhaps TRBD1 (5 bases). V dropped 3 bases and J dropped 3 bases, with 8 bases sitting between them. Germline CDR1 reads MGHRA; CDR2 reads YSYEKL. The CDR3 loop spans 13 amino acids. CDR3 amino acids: CASSHVGDTEAFF. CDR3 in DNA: TGCGCCAGCAGCCACGTAGGGGACACTGAAGCTTTCTTT.

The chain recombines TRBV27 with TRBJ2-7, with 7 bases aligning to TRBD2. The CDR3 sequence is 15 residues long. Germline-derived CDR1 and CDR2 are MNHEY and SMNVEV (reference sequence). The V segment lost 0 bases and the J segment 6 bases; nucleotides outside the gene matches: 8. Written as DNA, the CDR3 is TGTGCCAGCAGTTTATCACGAACCGGGAGGTCCGAGCAGTACTTC. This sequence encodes CASSLSRTGRSEQYF.

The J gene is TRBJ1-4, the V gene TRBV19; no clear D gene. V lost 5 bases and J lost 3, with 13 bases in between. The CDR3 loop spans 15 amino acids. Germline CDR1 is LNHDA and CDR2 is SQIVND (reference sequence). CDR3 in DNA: TGTGCCAGTAGTGCCTTCTTTACGGCTAATGAAAAACTGTTTTTT. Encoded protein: CASSAFFTANEKLFF.

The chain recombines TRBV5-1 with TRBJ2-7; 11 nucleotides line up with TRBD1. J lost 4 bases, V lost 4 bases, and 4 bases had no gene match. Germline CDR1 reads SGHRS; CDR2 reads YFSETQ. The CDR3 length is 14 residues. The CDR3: CASSEDRGLYEQYF. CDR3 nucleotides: TGCGCCAGCAGCGAGGACAGGGGGCTGTACGAGCAGTACTTC.

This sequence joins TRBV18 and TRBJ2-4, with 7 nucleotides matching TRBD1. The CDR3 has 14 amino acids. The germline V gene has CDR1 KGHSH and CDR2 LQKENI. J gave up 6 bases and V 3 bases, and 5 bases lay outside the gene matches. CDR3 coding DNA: TGTGCCAGCTCACCCCTAGGGACAGCAAACATTCAGTACTTC. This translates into CASSPLGTANIQYF.

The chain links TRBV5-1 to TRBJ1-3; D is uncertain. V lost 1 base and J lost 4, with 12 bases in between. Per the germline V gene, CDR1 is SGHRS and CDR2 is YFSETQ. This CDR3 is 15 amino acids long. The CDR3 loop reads CASSLTQALGNTIYF. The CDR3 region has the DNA TGCGCCAGCAGCTTGACTCAGGCGCTCGGAAACACCATATATTTT.

The CDR3 here is CASSTTGGGTEAFF. In nucleotides, the CDR3 is TGTGCCAGCAGCACGACAGGGGGCGGAACTGAAGCTTTCTTT. The chain joins TRBV7-9 to TRBJ1-1, with 10 bases identical to TRBD1. CDR3 size: 14 residues. The V gene end was trimmed by 5 bases and the J gene end by 5 bases; junction bases not matched to a gene: 5. CDR1 is SEHNR and CDR2 is FQNEAQ in the germline V gene (reference sequence).

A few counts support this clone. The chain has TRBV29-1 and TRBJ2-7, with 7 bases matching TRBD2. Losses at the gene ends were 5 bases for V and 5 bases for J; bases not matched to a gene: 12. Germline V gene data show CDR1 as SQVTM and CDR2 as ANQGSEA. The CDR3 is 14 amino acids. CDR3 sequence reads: CSVRGRLAVNEQYF. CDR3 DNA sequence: TGCAGCGTTAGGGGTCGACTAGCCGTGAACGAGCAGTACTTC.

CDR3 region: CASSVVGLAGSQETQYF. Written as DNA, the CDR3 is TGTGCCAGCAGCGTAGTCGGGCTAGCGGGATCGCAAGAGACCCAGTACTTC. The chain joins TRBV9 to TRBJ2-5, with TRBD2 matching 9 bases. The CDR3 sequence is 17 residues long. The trim removed 0 bases at V and 2 bases at J, leaving 8 bases unmatched. The germline V gene encodes CDR1 SGDLS and CDR2 YYNGEE.

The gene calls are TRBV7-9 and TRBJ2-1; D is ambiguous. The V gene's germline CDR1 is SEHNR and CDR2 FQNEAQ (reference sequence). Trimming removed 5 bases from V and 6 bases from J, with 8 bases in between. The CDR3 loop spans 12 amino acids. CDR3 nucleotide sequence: TGTGCCAGCAGCGTAAACGGCAATGAGCAGTTCTTC. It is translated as CASSVNGNEQFF.

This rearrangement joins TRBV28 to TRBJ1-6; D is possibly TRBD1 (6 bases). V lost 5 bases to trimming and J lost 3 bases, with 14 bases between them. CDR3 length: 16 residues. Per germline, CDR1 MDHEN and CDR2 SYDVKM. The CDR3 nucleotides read TGTGCCAGCAGTCGAAGGGGGGGCCACTATAATTCACCCCTCCACTTT. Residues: CASSRRGGHYNSPLHF.

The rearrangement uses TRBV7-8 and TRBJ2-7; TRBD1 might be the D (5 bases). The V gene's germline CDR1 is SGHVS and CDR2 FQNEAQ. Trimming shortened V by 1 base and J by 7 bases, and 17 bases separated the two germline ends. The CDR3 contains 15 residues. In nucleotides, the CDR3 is TGTGCCAGCAGCTTAGAAGGTACGGCAGGGATTGAGCAGTACTTC. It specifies CASSLEGTAGIEQYF. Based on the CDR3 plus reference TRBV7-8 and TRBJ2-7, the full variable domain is GAGVSQSPRYKVAKRGQDVALRCDPISGHVSLFWYQQALGQGPEFLTYFQNEAQLDKSGLPSDRFFAERPEGSVSTLKIQRTQQEDSAVYLCASSLEGTAGIEQYFGPGTRLTVT.